The 21 T cell receptor beta chains below were found in one sample sequenced in a study of cytomegalovirus exposure and HLA in healthy donors. The PCR used 60 Vbeta and 13 Jbeta primers. Assay used: immunoSEQ multiplex PCR; TCRdb lists only in-frame clones, some missing. In the table there are around 190,000 clones, 80% of which are singletons. Sequencing was performed on PBMCs. These receptors originate from a woman aged 40 to 50 in good health and CMV-seronegative.

The V and J genes are TRBV19 and TRBJ1-1; D may be TRBD1 (5 bases). CDR3 length: 17 residues. CDR1 and CDR2 (germline): LNHDA, SQIVND (reference sequence). V lost 3 bases and J 3 bases, leaving 20 bases between the germline ends. The CDR3 sequence is CASSMRDRVKKDTEAFF. The CDR3, as DNA: TGTGCCAGTAGTATGCGGGACCGGGTAAAGAAGGACACTGAAGCTTTCTTT.

The chain uses TRBV6-4 and TRBJ2-7; the match to TRBD1 covers 8 bases. V lost 4 bases to trimming and J lost 7 bases; unmatched junction nucleotides: 9. The CDR3 is 14 amino acids. In germline, CDR1 is MRHNA, CDR2 SNTAGT. The CDR3 nucleotides read TGTGCCAGCAGTGCCGTGGACAGGGTGAGGGAGCAGTACGTC. This codes for CASSAVDRVREQYV.

V usage is TRBV5-1 and J usage is TRBJ1-1; possible D gene TRBD1, 5 bases. This CDR3 has 13 residues. The germline gives CDR1 SGHRS, CDR2 YFSETQ. The ends were cut back, 3 bases at V and 7 bases at J, with 13 bases in the middle. This CDR3 reads CASSWGGAGEAFF. DNA of the CDR3: TGCGCCAGCAGCTGGGGAGGGGCGGGTGAAGCTTTCTTT.

The chain is built from TRBV11-3 and TRBJ2-5; 8 bases are a match to TRBD1. With V trimmed by 7 bases and J by 1 base, 5 bases remained unmatched. The CDR3 spans 14 residues. Germline CDR1 reads SGHNT; CDR2 reads YENEEA. In nucleotides, the CDR3 is TGTGCCAGCAAGTTCACAGGGGGCCAAGAGACCCAGTACTTC. It is translated as CASKFTGGQETQYF.

This clone was recorded once. V usage is TRBV9 and J usage is TRBJ2-7; D is undetermined. Trimming removed 0 bases at V and 3 bases at J, with 7 bases between. The CDR3 length is 13 residues. Looked up from germline, CDR1 is SGDLS and CDR2 is YYNGEE. The CDR3 protein is CASSVGGHYEQYF. DNA for the CDR3: TGTGCCAGCAGCGTAGGTGGCCACTACGAGCAGTACTTC.

This chain joins TRBV5-1 and TRBJ2-3; TRBD1 might be the D (5 bases). CDR3 length equals 16 residues. CDR1 and CDR2 from the germline V gene are SGHRS and YFSETQ. V dropped 2 bases and J dropped 0 bases, with 13 bases sitting between them. CDR3 nucleotide sequence: TGCGCCAGCAGCTTTGATGGGGCGACTAGCACAGATACGCAGTATTTT. It is translated as CASSFDGATSTDTQYF. Filled out from reference TRBV5-1 and TRBJ2-3, the complete variable domain reads KAGVTQTPRYLIKTRGQQVTLSCSPISGHRSVSWYQQTPGQGLQFLFEYFSETQRNKGNFPGRFSGRQFSNSRSEMNVSTLELGDSALYLCASSFDGATSTDTQYFGPGTRLTVL.

This clone occurred once. The rearrangement joins TRBV6-1 to TRBJ2-4, with 7 bases that match TRBD2. With V trimmed by 4 bases and J by 0 bases, 9 bases remained unmatched. Germline V gene lookup returns CDR1 MNHNS and CDR2 SASEGT. This CDR3 has 17 residues. Here the CDR3 DNA reads TGTGCCAGCAGTGGGTCGGGACTAACCCTAGCCAAAAACATTCAGTACTTC. Its protein is CASSGSGLTLAKNIQYF.

This clone was found a few times. This CDR3 reads CASTGGGRNTDTQYF. DNA for the CDR3: TGCGCCAGCACTGGGGGAGGGCGCAACACAGATACGCAGTATTTT. V and J are TRBV10-2 and TRBJ2-3; 7 bases line up with TRBD2. CDR1 and CDR2 from the germline V gene are WSHSY and SAAADI. The V segment lost 7 bases and the J segment 2 bases; nucleotides outside the gene matches: 9. This CDR3 region has 15 residues.

The V gene is TRBV30, the J gene TRBJ1-1, with D perhaps TRBD1 (5 bases). The CDR3 is made up of 14 amino acids. Germline-derived CDR1 and CDR2 are GTSNPN and SVGIG (reference sequence). V gave up 1 base and J gave up 5 bases, with 14 bases separating them. The DNA of the CDR3 is TGTGCCTGGAGTGCTGGGGGGGGAGGGACTGAAGCTTTCTTT. This codes for CAWSAGGGGTEAFF.

The chain recombines TRBV4-3 with TRBJ2-5; TRBD2 is a possible D gene (7 bases). This CDR3 has 15 residues. V was clipped by 1 base and J by 7 bases, with 16 bases between them. Per the germline V gene, CDR1 is LGHNA and CDR2 is YSLEER. CDR3 region: CASSQGNREGGTQYF. For the CDR3, the DNA is TGCGCCAGCAGCCAAGGCAACAGGGAGGGGGGGACCCAGTACTTC.

This chain links TRBV9 with TRBJ1-1; D not resolved. There are 13 residues in the CDR3. The germline V gene has CDR1 SGDLS and CDR2 YYNGEE. V was trimmed by 4 bases and J by 6 bases, leaving 13 bases between them. The CDR3 DNA reads as TGTGCCAGCAGCCCGCGGAGTGAGGCTGAAGCTTTCTTT. It is translated as CASSPRSEAEAFF.

The CDR3 here is CASSAGQGGSAFF. DNA for the CDR3: TGCGCCAGCAGCGCGGGACAGGGGGGGTCAGCTTTCTTT. The V call is TRBV5-1, the J call TRBJ1-1; 11 nucleotides align to TRBD1. This CDR3 region has 13 residues. J lost 10 bases, V lost 4 bases, and 6 bases had no gene match. Germline V lookup: CDR1 SGHRS, CDR2 YFSETQ.

The chain couples TRBV6-1 to TRBJ2-2; 9 bases align to TRBD1. Germline CDR1 reads MNHNS; CDR2 reads SASEGT. Germline trimming cut 6 bases from V and 6 bases from J; bases unmatched to any gene: 5. There are 14 residues in the CDR3. The chain's CDR3 is CASRGQGTPGELFF. As DNA, the CDR3 is TGTGCCAGCAGGGGACAGGGAACCCCCGGGGAGCTGTTTTTT.

This chain uses TRBV6-6 with TRBJ2-7; weak D call: TRBD2 (6 bases). Per germline, CDR1 MNHNY and CDR2 SVGAGI (reference sequence). The CDR3 spans 13 residues. V was cut by 6 bases and J by 6 bases, with 15 bases left in between. CDR3 DNA sequence: TGTGCCAGCAGCCGCGGGACGGCCCCCGAGCAGTACTTC. This codes for CASSRGTAPEQYF.

This clone was recorded once. The rearrangement uses TRBV7-3 and TRBJ2-1; unclear D gene. The CDR3 loop spans 14 amino acids. Germline values: CDR1 SGHTA, CDR2 FQGTGA. V lost 3 bases and J 8 bases, leaving 14 bases between the germline ends. The CDR3 region has the DNA TGTGCCAGCAGCTTTCCAGCGTTAAACGATGAGCAGTTCTTC. This gives the protein CASSFPALNDEQFF.

The chain couples TRBV5-1 to TRBJ1-3, with D perhaps TRBD1 (5 bases). Germline loops: CDR1 SGHRS, CDR2 YFSETQ. This CDR3 region has 16 residues. Trimming removed 0 bases from V and 1 base from J, with 11 bases in between. Here the CDR3 reads CASSLAGRGSGNTIYF. The CDR3 DNA reads TGCGCCAGCAGCTTGGCGGGGCGGGGATCTGGAAACACCATATATTTT.

The chain has TRBV2 and TRBJ1-3; no reliable D call. The CDR3 has 14 amino acids. V lost 3 bases, J lost 1 base, and 7 bases lay in between. Germline lookup yields CDR1 SNHLY and CDR2 FYNNEI. Here the CDR3 reads CASSESRSGNTIYF. DNA of the CDR3: TGTGCCAGCAGTGAGTCCAGATCTGGAAACACCATATATTTT.

The chain joins TRBV7-9 to TRBJ1-4; TRBD1 matches 7 bases. Germline trimming cut 1 base from V and 8 bases from J; bases unmatched to any gene: 7. CDR3 length: 15 residues. The germline V gene encodes CDR1 SEHNR and CDR2 FQNEAQ (reference sequence). In DNA form, the CDR3 reads TGTGCCAGCAGCTTAGGGGCAGGGGGGAGAGAAAAACTGTTTTTT. This translates into CASSLGAGGREKLFF.

The chain links TRBV19 to TRBJ1-1; 7 positions match TRBD1. The germline CDR1 and CDR2 sequences are LNHDA and SQIVND (reference sequence). Germline trimming cut 5 bases from V and 10 bases from J; bases unmatched to any gene: 7. The CDR3 runs 12 residues. The CDR3 loop is CASSLGHRGAFF. CDR3 DNA sequence: TGTGCCAGTAGTCTCGGGCACAGGGGAGCTTTCTTT.

V and J are TRBV27 and TRBJ2-1; 9 bases match TRBD2. The CDR3 sequence is 15 residues long. Germline loops: CDR1 MNHEY, CDR2 SMNVEV (reference sequence). V shed 3 bases, J shed 5 bases, and the junction held 5 bases outside the gene matches. The CDR3 here is CASSLGSGRNNEQFF. CDR3 nucleotides: TGTGCCAGCAGTTTGGGTAGCGGGAGAAACAATGAGCAGTTCTTC.

This chain connects TRBV7-9 to TRBJ1-2; the match to TRBD1 covers 8 bases. The ends lost 5 bases at V and 8 bases at J; junction bases unmatched: 16. The germline V gene has CDR1 SEHNR and CDR2 FQNEAQ (reference sequence). This CDR3 spans 16 amino acids. The CDR3 protein is CASSHGTGALIRGYTF. CDR3 DNA: TGTGCCAGCAGCCACGGGACAGGCGCACTAATTAGGGGCTACACCTTC.